This is a list of T cell receptor beta chains from one sample in a study of control samples from healthy donors and cancer patients. The protocol was immunoSEQ multiplex PCR, while the TCRdb copy is restricted to in-frame clones and leaves out a portion. The sample lists 150,000 to 200,000 clones, roughly 91% seen once, with about 1.4% in the top ten. Sequenced input: blood. These receptors originate from a woman aged 30 to 39 in good health. The CDR3 runs from the conserved cysteine through the conserved F or W. The D gene is left open where the match is weak. Size tells how often a clone was seen (once, few, many) or the class of an expanded clone, and some rows leave it out.

cdr3_nt	cdr3_aa	v_call	j_call	d_call	clone_size
TGCGCCAGCACCCGACAGCCCGCGAACACCGGGGAGCTGTTTTTT	CASTRQPANTGELFF	TRBV5-1	TRBJ2-2	NA	NA
TGTGCCAGCAGCTTAGGTCAGGGGAGGTGGAATTCACCCCTCCACTTT	CASSLGQGRWNSPLHF	TRBV7-8	TRBJ1-6	NA	NA
TGTGCCAGCAGCCCAGGACAGGGGACCTACGAGCAGTACTTC	CASSPGQGTYEQYF	TRBV9	TRBJ2-7	TRBD1	NA
TGTGCCAGCAGTTGGAGGGGGCGCGGGAACACTGAAGCTTTCTTT	CASSWRGRGNTEAFF	TRBV27	TRBJ1-1	TRBD1	NA
TGCGCCAGCAGCCCCCGGGACAGCTATGGCTACACCTTC	CASSPRDSYGYTF	TRBV5-1	TRBJ1-2	TRBD1	few
TGCGCCAGCAGCTTGGCCGGGACAGTTAGCTCTGGGGCCAACGTCCTGACTTTC	CASSLAGTVSSGANVLTF	TRBV5-1	TRBJ2-6	TRBD1	NA
TGCGCCAGCAGCTTGGGTCTGCGGCAAGAGACCCAGTACTTC	CASSLGLRQETQYF	TRBV5-1	TRBJ2-5	NA	NA
TGTGCCAGCTCACCCTCGGGACAGGGCTATGGCTACACCTTC	CASSPSGQGYGYTF	TRBV18	TRBJ1-2	TRBD1	NA
TGTGCCAGTAGTGAGTTTGGGGGCTCCTACGAGCAGTACTTC	CASSEFGGSYEQYF	TRBV19	TRBJ2-7	NA	NA
TGTGCCTGGAGTGTACAGACTAGCGGGATCCGCGCAGATACGCAGTATTTT	CAWSVQTSGIRADTQYF	TRBV30	TRBJ2-3	TRBD2	NA
TGCGCCAGCAGCTTTCGGGGGAAAAATGAAAAACTGTTTTTT	CASSFRGKNEKLFF	TRBV5-1	TRBJ1-4	NA	NA
TGTGCCAGCAGTGGACCAGGGAGGTATCAGCCCCAGCATTTT	CASSGPGRYQPQHF	TRBV28	TRBJ1-5	NA	NA
TGTGCCAGCAGCCAAGTGGGGGGGAGGACTGAAGCTTTCTTT	CASSQVGGRTEAFF	TRBV14	TRBJ1-1	NA	NA
TGTGCCAGCAGCTTAGATCCAGCGGCCTCCTACGAGCAGTACTTC	CASSLDPAASYEQYF	TRBV11-2	TRBJ2-7	NA	NA
TGTGCCAGCAGCTTAGGGTCCAGCCGGGGGGCCACTGAAGCTTTCTTT	CASSLGSSRGATEAFF	TRBV7-9	TRBJ1-1	NA	NA
TGTGCCAGCAGCCGCACTAGCGACACCTACGAGCAGTACTTC	CASSRTSDTYEQYF	TRBV7-9	TRBJ2-7	TRBD2	NA
TGCGCCAGCAGCCAAGATCCGGGACAGGAGTTGGAAAAACTGTTTTTT	CASSQDPGQELEKLFF	TRBV4-1	TRBJ1-4	TRBD1	NA
TGTGCCAGCAGTTTCGGGGGAAACACCATATATTTT	CASSFGGNTIYF	TRBV12-3/TRBV12-4	TRBJ1-3	NA	NA
TGCGCCAGCAGCAACCGGACAGGGGCCACTGAAGCTTTCTTT	CASSNRTGATEAFF	TRBV5-1	TRBJ1-1	TRBD1	NA
TGCGCCACCGCTAGACTAGCCCAAGAGACCCAGTACTTC	CATARLAQETQYF	TRBV5-1	TRBJ2-5	TRBD2	NA
TGTGCCAGTAGTCCCCAGGGGCACCCCCTAGAGACCCAGTACTTC	CASSPQGHPLETQYF	TRBV19	TRBJ2-5	NA	NA
TGCGCCAGCAGCGACAGGGGGCCTGGAAACACCATATATTTT	CASSDRGPGNTIYF	TRBV4-1	TRBJ1-3	TRBD1	few
TGTGCCTGGAGTGTACGGCGGCAGGGACTGCCCTACGAGCAGTACTTC	CAWSVRRQGLPYEQYF	TRBV30	TRBJ2-7	NA	NA
TGTGCCAGCAAGGGTAACTATGGCTACACCTTC	CASKGNYGYTF	TRBV6-5	TRBJ1-2	NA	once
TGTGCCAGCAGCCAAGATCGTTACAATGAGCAGTTCTTC	CASSQDRYNEQFF	TRBV3-1/TRBV3-2	TRBJ2-1	NA	NA
TGTGCCACCAGTGATACGGGGACCACAGATACGCAGTATTTT	CATSDTGTTDTQYF	TRBV24-1	TRBJ2-3	NA	NA
TGTGCCAGCAGTGAAGCGCTGCAGTCTAATTCACCCCTCCACTTT	CASSEALQSNSPLHF	TRBV2	TRBJ1-6	NA	NA
TGTGCCAGTAGTTCCGACAGGGGGGGGACTGAAGCTTTCTTT	CASSSDRGGTEAFF	TRBV19	TRBJ1-1	TRBD1	NA
TGTGCCAGCAGCCCCATGCCGGGCGCCACCTACGAGCAGTACTTC	CASSPMPGATYEQYF	TRBV13	TRBJ2-7	NA	NA
TGTGCCAGCAGCTTAGGATCAGGACAGGGCTATCAGCCCCAGCATTTT	CASSLGSGQGYQPQHF	TRBV7-2	TRBJ1-5	TRBD1	NA
TGTGCCAGCAGCTTAATGGGAGGACAGCCCCAGCATTTT	CASSLMGGQPQHF	TRBV11-3	TRBJ1-5	NA	once
TGTGCCAGCAGTGAAGGGAATTCTAATGAAAAACTGTTTTTT	CASSEGNSNEKLFF	TRBV6-1	TRBJ1-4	NA	NA
TGTGCCAGCAGTGAAGTCTTCAGGGGGGTCACCGGGGAGCTGTTTTTT	CASSEVFRGVTGELFF	TRBV6-1	TRBJ2-2	NA	NA
TGTGCCAGCAGCTTAGCGTATGGCTACACCTTC	CASSLAYGYTF	TRBV7-9	TRBJ1-2	NA	NA
TGCGCCAGCAGCTTGGGACAGGGGGATTTGTGGGGCTACACCTTC	CASSLGQGDLWGYTF	TRBV5-1	TRBJ1-2	TRBD1	NA
TGTGCCAGCAGTTACTCGCTGAGCTCCTACAATGAGCAGTTCTTC	CASSYSLSSYNEQFF	TRBV6-5	TRBJ2-1	NA	NA
TGCGCCAGCAGCTACGGACTAGCGGGGGACCCCTACGAGCAGTACTTC	CASSYGLAGDPYEQYF	TRBV5-1	TRBJ2-7	TRBD2	NA
TGTGCCAGCAGTTTACAGGTAACAGATACGCAGTATTTT	CASSLQVTDTQYF	TRBV12-3/TRBV12-4	TRBJ2-3	NA	NA
TGTGCCACCAGTGATTTGGACGGCTCTGGAAACACCATATATTTT	CATSDLDGSGNTIYF	TRBV24-1	TRBJ1-3	NA	NA
TGCGCCAGCAGCGCGACTAGCGGGGCAAACAATGAGCAGTTCTTC	CASSATSGANNEQFF	TRBV5-1	TRBJ2-1	TRBD2	NA
TGTGCTAGTGGCACCGGACAGGGGGGTAACAATGAGCAGTTCTTC	CASGTGQGGNNEQFF	TRBV12-5	TRBJ2-1	TRBD1	NA
TGTGCCACCACCAAGGGGGCCCCCAACACTGAAGCTTTCTTT	CATTKGAPNTEAFF	TRBV15	TRBJ1-1	TRBD1	NA
TGTGCCACCAGTGACACCGACCGGACTGAAGCTTTCTTT	CATSDTDRTEAFF	TRBV24-1	TRBJ1-1	NA	once
TGTGCCAGCAGGACAGGGGGCGGCTATGGCTACACCTTC	CASRTGGGYGYTF	TRBV12-3/TRBV12-4	TRBJ1-2	TRBD1	NA
TGTGCCACCAGCAGCGGGGATCTAGCCAAAAACATTCAGTACTTC	CATSSGDLAKNIQYF	TRBV15	TRBJ2-4	NA	NA
TGTGCCAGTAGCCTTGGACAGGGCTATGGCTACACCTTC	CASSLGQGYGYTF	TRBV19	TRBJ1-2	TRBD1	NA
TGTGCCAGTAGTCCGGGACTAGCGGGTTTCACCGGGGAGCTGTTTTTT	CASSPGLAGFTGELFF	TRBV19	TRBJ2-2	TRBD2	once
TGTGCCAGCAGCTTAGATGGTTTCGGGAACACCGGGGAGCTGTTTTTT	CASSLDGFGNTGELFF	TRBV11-2	TRBJ2-2	NA	few
TGCAGTGCTAGTGAGGACAGGGGCGTTTCACCCCTCCACTTT	CSASEDRGVSPLHF	TRBV20-1	TRBJ1-6	TRBD1	NA
TGTGCCAGCAGCTTAGCGGGGGGGCCCGAGCAGTACTTC	CASSLAGGPEQYF	TRBV7-2	TRBJ2-7	NA	NA
TGTGCCAGCAGCCAAGGCGGTATCCAGCATTTT	CASSQGGIQHF	TRBV12-3/TRBV12-4	TRBJ1-5	NA	NA
TGTGCCAGTAGTATAGGACAGTCGAGCAATCAGCCCCAGCATTTT	CASSIGQSSNQPQHF	TRBV19	TRBJ1-5	NA	once
TGTGCCATCAGCCACACTAGCGGGAGGGCCACCGGGGAGCTGTTTTTT	CAISHTSGRATGELFF	TRBV10-3	TRBJ2-2	TRBD2	NA
TGCGCCAGCAGACCGGGGAGCTCTGGAAACACCATATATTTT	CASRPGSSGNTIYF	TRBV5-1	TRBJ1-3	NA	NA
TGTGCCACCAGTGATGGACACCAAGAGACCCAGTACTTC	CATSDGHQETQYF	TRBV24-1	TRBJ2-5	NA	NA
TGTGCCAGCAGCTTGAGCCCGGGACTAGCGGGAGGAGGATACAATGAGCAGTTCTTC	CASSLSPGLAGGGYNEQFF	TRBV13	TRBJ2-1	TRBD2	NA
TGTGCCAGTAGTATATCCGCGGGGGGCCAAGAGACCCAGTACTTC	CASSISAGGQETQYF	TRBV19	TRBJ2-5	TRBD2	NA